This is a list of T cell receptor beta chains from one sample in a study of blood T cells in healthy people across ages. TCRdb fed the 5' RACE reads into MiXCR, producing one record per CDR3 protein. The profile shows more than 500,000 distinct CDR3 sequences, approximately 27% of them singletons. Sequencing was performed on blood. The origin of the receptors is a woman between 65 and 79 years old in good health. The CDR3 runs from the conserved cysteine through the conserved F or W. The D gene is left open where the match is weak. Size tells how often a clone was seen (once, few, many) or the class of an expanded clone, and some rows leave it out.

V: TRBV11-2
J: TRBJ2-3
D: .
size: .
CDR3: CASSPREPTDTQYF
DNA: TGTGCCAGCAGCCCGCGTGAACCCACAGATACGCAGTATTTT

V: TRBV5-6
J: TRBJ2-2
D: TRBD1
size: .
CDR3: CASRRDRANTGELFF
DNA: TGTGCCAGCAGAAGGGACAGGGCCAACACCGGGGAGCTGTTTTTT

V: TRBV20-1
J: TRBJ2-3
D: TRBD2
size: .
CDR3: CSATTSGVTDTQYF
DNA: TGCAGTGCTACGACTAGCGGGGTTACAGATACGCAGTATTTT

V: TRBV7-3
J: TRBJ2-1
D: TRBD2
size: .
CDR3: CASSLKAGGLGEQFF
DNA: TGTGCCAGCAGCTTAAAAGCGGGGGGGCTCGGTGAGCAGTTCTTC

V: TRBV6-6
J: TRBJ1-5
D: .
size: few
CDR3: CASSYGLDYSNQPQHF
DNA: TGTGCCAGCAGTTACGGTCTGGATTATAGCAATCAGCCCCAGCATTTT

V: TRBV7-8
J: TRBJ2-2
D: TRBD2
size: .
CDR3: CASNLAGNTGELFF
DNA: TGTGCCAGCAACCTAGCGGGGAACACCGGGGAGCTGTTTTTT

V: TRBV6-2/TRBV6-3
J: TRBJ2-1
D: .
size: few
CDR3: CASSSPGLGYEQFF
DNA: TGTGCCAGCAGTTCGCCGGGATTAGGCTATGAGCAGTTCTTC

V: TRBV7-9
J: TRBJ1-2
D: .
size: .
CDR3: CASSLGLSGEGYTF
DNA: TGTGCCAGCAGCTTAGGATTGTCAGGGGAAGGCTACACCTTC

V: TRBV6-1
J: TRBJ2-5
D: TRBD1
size: once
CDR3: CASIKQGYQETQYF
DNA: TGTGCCAGCATTAAACAGGGGTACCAAGAGACCCAGTACTTC

V: TRBV20-1
J: TRBJ2-1
D: TRBD2
size: .
CDR3: CSASRLAGAVGEQFF
DNA: TGCAGTGCTTCCCGACTAGCGGGGGCCGTGGGTGAGCAGTTCTTC

V: TRBV7-2
J: TRBJ2-1
D: .
size: few
CDR3: CASSLLRNEQFF
DNA: TGTGCCAGCAGCTTACTCCGGAATGAGCAGTTCTTC

V: TRBV20-1
J: TRBJ2-1
D: .
size: .
CDR3: CSARGYSAYNEQFF
DNA: TGCAGTGCTAGAGGGTACAGCGCCTACAATGAGCAGTTCTTC

V: TRBV12-5
J: TRBJ2-2
D: .
size: few
CDR3: CASGLQGTGELFF
DNA: TGTGCTAGTGGCCTACAGGGAACCGGGGAGCTGTTTTTT

V: TRBV6-6
J: TRBJ2-5
D: TRBD2
size: .
CDR3: CAAGASGGQETQYF
DNA: TGTGCCGCGGGGGCTAGCGGGGGCCAAGAGACCCAGTACTTC

V: TRBV6-6
J: TRBJ2-7
D: TRBD2
size: .
CDR3: CASRSGTSGGAAQYF
DNA: TGTGCCAGCAGATCAGGGACTAGCGGGGGGGCCGCGCAGTACTTC

V: TRBV4-3
J: TRBJ2-3
D: TRBD2
size: .
CDR3: CASSQDWGGDTQYF
DNA: TGCGCCAGCAGCCAAGATTGGGGGGGGGATACGCAGTATTTT

V: TRBV6-5
J: TRBJ2-7
D: TRBD1
size: .
CDR3: CASSSTGISCEQYF
DNA: TGTGCCAGCAGTTCGACAGGGATTTCCTGCGAGCAGTACTTC

V: TRBV20-1
J: TRBJ2-3
D: .
size: .
CDR3: CSARDPRQPQGDTQYF
DNA: TGCAGTGCTAGAGATCCCCGACAACCCCAGGGAGATACGCAGTATTTT

V: TRBV4-3
J: TRBJ2-3
D: .
size: .
CDR3: CASSQAATSTDTQYF
DNA: TGCGCCAGCAGCCAAGCGGCCACTAGCACAGATACGCAGTATTTT

V: TRBV9
J: TRBJ2-1
D: TRBD2
size: once
CDR3: CASSSTGTSLGNEQFF
DNA: TGTGCCAGCAGCAGTACCGGGACTAGCTTAGGCAATGAGCAGTTCTTC

V: TRBV27
J: TRBJ2-7
D: TRBD1
size: few
CDR3: CASGQTGEYEQYF
DNA: TGTGCCAGCGGCCAAACAGGGGAATACGAGCAGTACTTC

V: TRBV5-1
J: TRBJ2-2
D: TRBD1
size: many
CDR3: CASSEGQGGTGELFF
DNA: TGCGCCAGCAGCGAGGGACAGGGAGGCACCGGGGAGCTGTTTTTT

V: TRBV3-1
J: TRBJ1-2
D: .
size: .
CDR3: CASSLPTGPSVGCTF
DNA: TGTGCCAGCTCCCTCCCAACAGGGCCATCGGTGGGCTGCACCTTC

V: TRBV11-2
J: TRBJ2-5
D: .
size: few
CDR3: CASSYGHEETQYF
DNA: TGTGCCAGCAGCTACGGACACGAAGAGACCCAGTACTTC

V: TRBV6-6
J: TRBJ1-5
D: TRBD1
size: .
CDR3: CASSHEGARGNQPQHF
DNA: TGTGCCAGCAGTCACGAGGGGGCTAGGGGCAATCAGCCCCAGCATTTT

V: TRBV11-2
J: TRBJ1-4
D: .
size: .
CDR3: CASSLDSAAATNEKLFF
DNA: TGTGCCAGCAGCTTAGATTCGGCAGCCGCAACTAATGAAAAACTGTTTTTT

V: TRBV12-3/TRBV12-4
J: TRBJ2-3
D: TRBD2
size: few
CDR3: CASSPAGVTQYF
DNA: TGTGCCAGCAGTCCGGCGGGAGTTACGCAGTATTTT

V: TRBV7-2
J: TRBJ1-3
D: TRBD1
size: .
CDR3: CASSLADRGNSGSGNTVYF
DNA: TGTGCCAGCAGCTTAGCGGACAGGGGGAATTCGGGCTCTGGAAACACCGTATATTTT

V: TRBV6-1
J: TRBJ2-7
D: TRBD1
size: few
CDR3: CASSEDGTGGYEQYF
DNA: TGTGCCAGCAGTGAAGACGGGACAGGGGGCTACGAGCAGTACTTC

V: TRBV3-1
J: TRBJ1-1
D: .
size: few
CDR3: CASNHGGAHTEAFF
DNA: TGTGCCAGCAACCACGGGGGGGCGCACACTGAAGCTTTCTTT

V: TRBV12-3/TRBV12-4
J: TRBJ2-7
D: TRBD1
size: .
CDR3: CASSRETGGRYEQYF
DNA: TGTGCCAGCAGCCGCGAGACAGGGGGTCGGTACGAGCAGTACTTC

V: TRBV7-2
J: TRBJ2-1
D: TRBD2
size: .
CDR3: CASSLRTSGGVNEQFF
DNA: TGTGCCAGCAGCCTACGGACTAGCGGGGGGGTTAATGAGCAGTTCTTC

V: TRBV9
J: TRBJ2-2
D: .
size: .
CDR3: CASSVGPGWQPSTNTGELFF
DNA: TGTGCCAGCAGCGTAGGCCCCGGGTGGCAGCCATCCACGAACACCGGGGAGCTGTTTTTT

V: TRBV6-6
J: TRBJ1-4
D: TRBD1
size: once
CDR3: CASSFGQGTKEKLFF
DNA: TGTGCCAGCAGTTTCGGACAGGGGACTAAAGAAAAACTGTTTTTT

V: TRBV3-1
J: TRBJ2-1
D: TRBD1
size: .
CDR3: CASRSDRGDEQFF
DNA: TGTGCCAGCAGATCCGACAGGGGTGATGAGCAGTTCTTC

V: TRBV5-1
J: TRBJ2-5
D: .
size: few
CDR3: CASSRDGDQETQYF
DNA: TGCGCCAGCTCTCGGGACGGCGACCAAGAGACCCAGTACTTC

V: TRBV7-9
J: TRBJ2-1
D: TRBD2
size: .
CDR3: CASSGLAGFYNEQFF
DNA: TGTGCCAGCAGCGGCCTAGCGGGGTTCTACAATGAGCAGTTCTTC

V: TRBV7-7
J: TRBJ2-6
D: TRBD1
size: many
CDR3: CASSLAGGSGANVLTF
DNA: TGTGCTAGCAGCTTAGCAGGGGGATCTGGGGCCAACGTCCTGACTTTC

V: TRBV5-1
J: TRBJ2-4
D: TRBD1
size: once
CDR3: CASSLEQGSDIQYF
DNA: TGCGCCAGCAGCTTGGAACAGGGGTCGGACATTCAGTACTTC

V: TRBV20-1
J: TRBJ2-1
D: TRBD2
size: .
CDR3: CSAGGLAGGANEQFF
DNA: TGCAGTGCGGGCGGACTAGCGGGGGGCGCGAATGAGCAGTTCTTC

V: TRBV5-1
J: TRBJ2-3
D: TRBD2
size: .
CDR3: CASSLYSGATDTQYF
DNA: TGCGCCAGCAGCTTGTACAGCGGGGCAACAGATACGCAGTATTTT

V: TRBV5-1
J: TRBJ2-3
D: .
size: .
CDR3: CASRASPTDTQYF
DNA: TGCGCCAGCAGGGCTAGCCCCACAGATACGCAGTATTTT

V: TRBV5-4
J: TRBJ2-5
D: TRBD1
size: few
CDR3: CASSSAGTDQETQYF
DNA: TGTGCCAGCAGCTCGGCCGGGACAGACCAAGAGACCCAGTACTTC

V: TRBV12-3/TRBV12-4
J: TRBJ1-2
D: .
size: .
CDR3: CASSFLDSTRGGYTF
DNA: TGTGCCAGCAGTTTCCTGGATTCCACAAGGGGTGGCTACACCTTC

V: TRBV20-1
J: TRBJ2-5
D: TRBD2
size: few
CDR3: CSASGRGGRETQYF
DNA: TGCAGTGCTAGTGGGCGGGGGGGCCGAGAGACCCAGTACTTC

V: TRBV4-3
J: TRBJ2-5
D: .
size: .
CDR3: CASSLEMGQGSGTQYF
DNA: TGCGCCAGCAGCCTCGAAATGGGCCAAGGCTCAGGGACCCAGTACTTC

V: TRBV6-5
J: TRBJ2-6
D: .
size: .
CDR3: CASSYGGANVLTF
DNA: TGTGCCAGCAGTTATGGAGGGGCCAACGTCCTGACTTTC

V: TRBV20-1
J: TRBJ1-5
D: .
size: few
CDR3: CSARDDGQPQHF
DNA: TGCAGTGCTAGAGATGACGGACAGCCCCAGCATTTT

V: TRBV27
J: TRBJ1-1
D: TRBD1
size: .
CDR3: CASSLSWDRGLTEAFF
DNA: TGTGCCAGCAGTTTATCTTGGGACAGGGGGCTGACTGAAGCTTTCTTT

V: TRBV4-2
J: TRBJ2-1
D: .
size: .
CDR3: CASSLSPADYNEQFF
DNA: TGTGCCAGCAGCCTCAGTCCGGCGGACTACAATGAGCAGTTCTTC

V: TRBV7-9
J: TRBJ1-4
D: TRBD1
size: few
CDR3: CASTRTGEKLFF
DNA: TGTGCCAGCACCAGGACAGGCGAAAAACTGTTTTTT